This T cell receptor beta chain came from a study of blood T cell repertoires in COVID-19. Study context: The United States, Italy and Spain provided the acute and convalescent COVID-19 samples. In each case, the material was cDNA or gDNA derived from T cells, B-cell-depleted T cells, or PBMCs.

Those designated as exposed participants met a COVID-19 case within 2 weeks before study entry. Germline V CDR1 and CDR2: MNHEY, SVGAGI. CDR3 size: 14 residues. V was shortened by 2 bases and J by 4 bases, with 11 bases between the two germline ends. Generated by immunoSEQ multiplex PCR, the TCRdb table keeps only in-frame clones and is missing some. The sample includes hundreds of thousands of clones, roughly 85% seen only once; the top ten take about 5%. The sequenced sample consisted of PBMCs or T cells enriched from blood (not recorded which). The receptor comes from a man aged 35 to 55 who had been exposed to COVID-19. The V and J genes are TRBV6-5 and TRBJ1-2, with a weak D call TRBD1 (5 bases). The CDR3 protein is CASSYGTGLYGYTF. The DNA of the CDR3 is TGTGCCAGCAGTTACGGGACGGGACTCTATGGCTACACCTTC.